This T cell receptor (beta chain) derives from a study of blood T cell repertoires in COVID-19. About the research overall: Researchers got acute and convalescent COVID-19 samples from the United States, Italy and Spain. Sources were T cells, B-cell-depleted T cells, or PBMCs; the material itself was cDNA or gDNA.

Source study methods: The authors estimated nucleated cell counts from reference gene primer amplification. Method: immunoSEQ multiplex PCR; TCRdb's copy keeps in-frame clones and lacks some. V and J calls plus clone size are reproduced from that table; the DNA served to infer D and trimming. The sample lists about 250,000 clones; 80% to 85% were seen once. The sequence was collected from a man between 45 and 60 years old with active or convalescent COVID-19. Sample: peripheral blood.

CDR3 region: CASSVRDRDHEQYF. In DNA, the CDR3 is TGTGCCAGCAGCGTACGGGACAGGGACCACGAGCAGTACTTC. The V and J genes are TRBV11-1 and TRBJ2-7, with 9 bases identical to TRBD1. Per the germline V gene, CDR1 is SGHAT and CDR2 is FQDESV (reference sequence). This CDR3 has 14 residues. The V gene end was trimmed by 5 bases and the J gene end by 5 bases; junction bases not matched to a gene: 7.